The 20 T cell receptor beta chains presented below share a single source sample, sequenced in a study of monozygotic twins with inflammatory bowel disease. TCRdb reprocessed the 5' RACE reads; each CDR3 protein has one entry and no DNA is given. The sample shows more than 85,000 distinct CDR3 sequences, and around 12% sits with its ten largest clones. Sequencing used blood. These receptor sequences come from a human donor with ulcerative colitis or Crohn's disease, or a healthy co-twin of an affected twin (not recorded which).

The rearrangement uses TRBV2 and TRBJ1-4; TCRdb lists TRBD1, though no DNA is available to test this call. CDR1 is SNHLY, CDR2 FYNNEI, per germline. The CDR3 consists of 14 residues. Here the CDR3 reads CASSAGTGDEKLFF.

CDR3 region: CASSVNSGSRSAFF. This chain connects TRBV5-1 to TRBJ1-1; TCRdb names TRBD1, which stays unverified in the absence of DNA. The CDR3 is 14 amino acids. Germline values: CDR1 SGHRS, CDR2 YFSETQ.

The genes are TRBV5-1 and TRBJ2-1; the TRBD2 assignment by TCRdb is unverifiable without DNA. CDR1 and CDR2 from the germline V gene are SGHRS and YFSETQ. The CDR3 has 16 amino acids. The CDR3 loop reads CASASNRRPPYNEQFF.

The V call is TRBV7-9, the J call TRBJ2-7; the D gene TCRdb calls, TRBD1, cannot be checked with no DNA. This CDR3 contains 14 residues. Germline V gene sequence: CDR1 SEHNR, CDR2 FQNEAQ (reference sequence). The CDR3 region is CASSSSGRGYEQYF.

The CDR3 here is CASSLDPLQETQYF. This chain joins TRBV7-2 and TRBJ2-5. The CDR3 extends over 14 amino acids. CDR1 SGHTA and CDR2 FQGNSA come from the germline V gene.

CDR3 sequence: CASSPSGVGFGQYF. The chain has TRBV7-2 and TRBJ2-7. The germline V gene has CDR1 SGHTA and CDR2 FQGNSA. The CDR3 totals 14 residues.

This sequence joins TRBV6-5 and TRBJ2-4; TCRdb's D gene call, TRBD2, goes unchecked for lack of DNA. CDR1 MNHEY and CDR2 SVGAGI come from the germline V gene. The CDR3 loop spans 19 amino acids. The CDR3 is CASSYSLAGGQLAKNIQYF.

The chain couples TRBV9 to TRBJ2-7; without DNA, the TCRdb call of TRBD1 cannot be checked. The CDR3 sequence is 18 residues long. The V gene's germline CDR1 is SGDLS and CDR2 YYNGEE. CDR3 protein: CASSIGTGGLESSYEQYF.

The V call is TRBV12-3 or TRBV12-4, the J call TRBJ2-7. There are 13 residues in the CDR3. CDR3 region: CASSPGISYEQYF.

The rearrangement joins TRBV9 to TRBJ2-3; the D call from TCRdb, TRBD1, cannot be confirmed without DNA. Germline CDR1 and CDR2: SGDLS and YYNGEE. The CDR3 contains 14 residues. The CDR3: CASSMGTLAGTQYF.

The chain is built from TRBV12-3 or TRBV12-4 and TRBJ1-6. This CDR3 has 15 residues. CDR3 sequence: CASRLPGDYNSPLHF.

V gene TRBV6-1 combines with J gene TRBJ2-5; there is no DNA to check the TCRdb D call of TRBD1. The CDR3 covers 15 residues. Per germline, CDR1 MNHNS and CDR2 SASEGT. CDR3 sequence: CASRPRSGGWETQYF.

The V and J genes are TRBV20-1 and TRBJ2-1; TCRdb designates TRBD2, a call that cannot be tested without DNA. CDR1 is DFQATT, CDR2 SNEGSKA, per germline (reference sequence). The CDR3 is 14 residues long. CDR3 region: CSASRLAGYNEQFF.

The chain links TRBV6-1 to TRBJ2-1; the TRBD1 assignment by TCRdb is unverifiable without DNA. Germline CDR1 MNHNS, CDR2 SASEGT. This CDR3 is built from 16 residues. CDR3 amino acids: CASSPRERGRYNEQFF.

This CDR3 is CASSPPGQGSGANVLTF. This chain uses TRBV18 with TRBJ2-6. Germline CDR1 and CDR2: KGHSH and LQKENI. The CDR3 is 17 residues long. The complete variable domain, with remaining parts taken from reference TRBV18 and TRBJ2-6, reads NAGVMQNPRHLVRRRGQEARLRCSPMKGHSHVYWYRQLPEEGLKFMVYLQKENIIDESGMPKERFSAEFPKEGPSILRIQQVVRGDSAAYFCASSPPGQGSGANVLTFGAGSRLTVL.

The CDR3: CASSFNPEAEAFF. V and J are TRBV6-2 or TRBV6-3 and TRBJ1-1. CDR1 is MNHEY, CDR2 SVGEGT, per germline. The CDR3 consists of 13 residues.

V and J are TRBV20-1 and TRBJ1-1; TCRdb gives TRBD1 as the D gene, but with no DNA this cannot be confirmed. Germline V gives CDR1 DFQATT, CDR2 SNEGSKA (reference sequence). The CDR3 length is 16 residues. The CDR3 sequence: CSARSLEGQVISEAFF.

The chain carries TRBV4-3 and TRBJ2-3; TCRdb's D call, TRBD2, is unchecked because there is no DNA. Germline values: CDR1 LGHNA, CDR2 YSLEER. The CDR3 is 17 residues long. Here the CDR3 reads CASSLFLGRASPDTQYF.

The CDR3 here is CSARDRGQGADTQYF. The chain combines TRBV20-1 with TRBJ2-3; TCRdb outputs TRBD1, but without DNA this stays unchecked. Germline V gene sequence: CDR1 DFQATT, CDR2 SNEGSKA (reference sequence). CDR3 length: 15 residues.

The chain uses TRBV5-4 and TRBJ2-3; TCRdb outputs TRBD2, but without DNA this stays unchecked. CDR1 is SGHNT, CDR2 YYREEE, per germline (reference sequence). This CDR3 contains 16 residues. The CDR3 region is CASSLTSGGAGDTQYF.